These 26 T cell receptor beta chains share one sample of origin, sequenced in a study of blood T cell repertoires in COVID-19. TCRdb's copy holds only in-frame clones and misses some; the assay was immunoSEQ multiplex PCR. The data contain hundreds of thousands of clones, roughly 90% of them singletons. Sequenced material: PBMCs or T cells enriched from blood (not recorded which). The receptors shown here come from a woman aged 40 to 50 with acute COVID-19.

This chain uses TRBV3-1 (or the pseudogene TRBV3-2) with TRBJ1-3, with D tentatively TRBD1 (6 bases). The V gene lost 4 bases and the J gene lost 12 bases, with 25 bases spanning the gap. The CDR3 is 16 amino acids. The germline CDR1 and CDR2 sequences are LGHDT and YNNKEL (reference sequence). CDR3 protein: CASSLRQDSLRGGIYF. In DNA, the CDR3 is TGTGCCAGCAGCCTCCGACAGGACAGCCTTAGGGGGGGCATATATTTT.

The V gene is TRBV2, the J gene TRBJ1-6; the match to TRBD1 covers 10 bases. V lost 4 bases to trimming and J lost 9 bases; unmatched junction nucleotides: 3. Germline lookup yields CDR1 SNHLY and CDR2 FYNNEI. The CDR3 is 14 amino acids. The CDR3 sequence is CASSVDRGFSPLHF. In DNA, the CDR3 is TGTGCCAGCAGTGTGGACAGGGGGTTTTCACCCCTCCACTTT. The entire variable domain, with the rest obtained from reference TRBV2 and TRBJ1-6, is as follows: EPEVTQTPSHQVTQMGQEVILRCVPISNHLYFYWYRQILGQKVEFLVSFYNNEISEKSEIFDDQFSVERPDGSNFTLKIRSTKLEDSAMYFCASSVDRGFSPLHFGNGTRLTVT.

The chain combines TRBV2 with TRBJ1-2; no reliable D call. The CDR3 has 15 residues. Trimming removed 1 base from V and 0 bases from J, with 9 bases in between. The V gene's germline CDR1 is SNHLY and CDR2 FYNNEI. The CDR3 bases are TGTGCCAGCAGTGAAGTGTCCCTAGCTAACTATGGCTACACCTTC. It is translated as CASSEVSLANYGYTF.

The genes are TRBV27 and TRBJ2-2; tentative D call: TRBD1 (5 bases). Germline CDR1 reads MNHEY; CDR2 reads SMNVEV (reference sequence). This CDR3 region has 12 residues. V was shortened by 3 bases and J by 7 bases, with 6 bases between the two germline ends. The CDR3 loop reads CASSFQGGELFF. The CDR3 region has the DNA TGTGCCAGCAGTTTCCAGGGCGGGGAGCTGTTTTTT.

The chain has TRBV27 and TRBJ2-7, with TRBD1 matching over 7 bases. The CDR3 runs 13 residues. CDR1 MNHEY and CDR2 SMNVEV come from the germline V gene (reference sequence). With 5 bases clipped from V and 3 bases from J, the junction kept 4 bases outside the gene matches. The DNA for the CDR3 is TGTGCCAGCAGTATCAACAGGGGCTACGAGCAGTACTTC. Translation gives CASSINRGYEQYF.

The chain links TRBV6-5 to TRBJ2-1, with 7 bases that match TRBD2. V trimming: 4 bases; J trimming: 2 bases; junction bases outside the gene matches: 5. CDR1 and CDR2 from the germline V gene are MNHEY and SVGAGI. The CDR3 totals 15 residues. CDR3: CASSLLAVTYNEQFF. The CDR3 DNA sequence: TGTGCCAGCAGTTTGCTAGCGGTAACCTACAATGAGCAGTTCTTC.

The genes are TRBV9 and TRBJ1-2, with 10 bases lining up with TRBD1. The CDR3 runs 16 residues. Germline V lookup: CDR1 SGDLS, CDR2 YYNGEE. V lost 3 bases to trimming and J lost 4 bases; unmatched junction nucleotides: 9. The CDR3 DNA is TGTGCCAGCAGCGCGGGACAGGGGACTGGGAGCTATGGCTACACCTTC. Translated: CASSAGQGTGSYGYTF.

The CDR3 nucleotides read TGTGCCAGCAGTCCAGAGCGGGGGGGCTCAGATACGCAGTATTTT. Translating it yields CASSPERGGSDTQYF. The chain combines TRBV6-4 with TRBJ2-3; 10 nucleotides align to TRBD2. The V gene end was trimmed by 5 bases and the J gene end by 4 bases; junction bases not matched to a gene: 6. This CDR3 spans 15 amino acids. In germline, CDR1 is MRHNA, CDR2 SNTAGT.

V usage is TRBV3-1 (or the pseudogene TRBV3-2) and J usage is TRBJ1-5, with D perhaps matching TRBD1 (5 bases). The germline CDR1 and CDR2 sequences are LGHDT and YNNKEL (reference sequence). This CDR3 has 13 residues. Trimming removed 2 bases from V and 5 bases from J, with 7 bases in between. For the CDR3, the DNA is TGTGCCAGCAGCCAAAGACAGTATCAGCCCCAGCATTTT. It encodes CASSQRQYQPQHF.

The chain couples TRBV11-2 to TRBJ2-1; weak D call: TRBD2 (6 bases). CDR3 length: 15 amino acids. CDR1 is SGHAT and CDR2 is FQNNGV in the germline V gene. The V gene lost 5 bases and the J gene lost 0 bases, with 11 bases spanning the gap. The CDR3 protein is CASSPTGGSYNEQFF. The CDR3 nucleotides read TGTGCCAGCAGCCCCACCGGGGGCTCCTACAATGAGCAGTTCTTC.

The gene calls are TRBV11-2 and TRBJ1-2, with unresolved D. The CDR3 loop spans 13 amino acids. Germline V lookup: CDR1 SGHAT, CDR2 FQNNGV. Trimming pared 1 base from V and 5 bases from J, leaving 8 bases between. For the CDR3, the DNA is TGTGCCAGCAGCTTAGGCAGGCTGTATGGCTACACCTTC. It is translated as CASSLGRLYGYTF. Full variable domain (missing parts from reference TRBV11-2 and TRBJ1-2): EAGVAQSPRYKIIEKRQSVAFWCNPISGHATLYWYQQILGQGPKLLIQFQNNGVVDDSQLPKDRFSAERLKGVDSTLKIQPAKLEDSAVYLCASSLGRLYGYTFGSGTRLTVV.

This chain uses TRBV5-1 with TRBJ1-1; no definite D call. Trimming removed 0 bases from V and 2 bases from J, with 11 bases in between. CDR1 and CDR2 (germline): SGHRS, YFSETQ. The CDR3 is made up of 15 amino acids. The CDR3 is CASSLVSGPNTEAFF. The CDR3 DNA sequence: TGCGCCAGCAGCTTGGTATCGGGTCCCAACACTGAAGCTTTCTTT.

V is TRBV7-2 and J is TRBJ2-5; D possibly corresponds to TRBD1 (6 bases). V was shortened by 0 bases and J by 4 bases, with 12 bases between the two germline ends. Germline V gives CDR1 SGHTA, CDR2 FQGNSA. The CDR3 runs to 15 residues. CDR3 loop: CASSLAYRVRETQYF. For the CDR3, the DNA is TGTGCCAGCAGCTTAGCGTACAGGGTCCGAGAGACCCAGTACTTC.

The rearrangement joins TRBV5-1 to TRBJ1-1, with 8 positions matching TRBD1. The trim removed 0 bases at V and 1 base at J, leaving 2 bases unmatched. The germline CDR1 and CDR2 sequences are SGHRS and YFSETQ. The CDR3 is made up of 15 amino acids. CDR3 in DNA: TGCGCCAGCAGCTTGGGGGGACAGGCGAACACTGAAGCTTTCTTT. Encoded protein: CASSLGGQANTEAFF.

The chain uses TRBV10-3 and TRBJ2-7; 13 positions match TRBD2. CDR1 and CDR2 (germline): ENHRY, SYGVKD. CDR3 length: 16 amino acids. The trim removed 2 bases at V and 4 bases at J, leaving 5 bases unmatched. The CDR3 loop is CAISERGLAGSYEQYF. DNA for the CDR3: TGTGCCATCAGTGAGAGGGGACTAGCGGGGAGTTACGAGCAGTACTTC.

This rearrangement joins TRBV7-2 to TRBJ2-1; 9 bases match TRBD2. The CDR3 extends over 15 amino acids. With 5 bases clipped from V and 9 bases from J, the junction kept 11 bases outside the gene matches. Germline V CDR1 and CDR2: SGHTA, FQGNSA. The CDR3 loop is CASSTRRTSDGEQFF. DNA for the CDR3: TGTGCCAGCAGCACCCGGCGGACTAGCGATGGTGAGCAGTTCTTC.

This sequence joins TRBV10-2 and TRBJ1-5; D is perhaps TRBD1 (5 bases). The CDR3 contains 12 residues. Trimming stripped 5 bases from V and 4 bases from J, with 6 bases between. CDR1 WSHSY and CDR2 SAAADI come from the germline V gene. This CDR3 reads CASSPGNQPQHF. DNA for the CDR3: TGCGCCAGCAGTCCAGGGAATCAGCCCCAGCATTTT.

The rearrangement links TRBV9 to TRBJ1-1, with 9 positions matching TRBD1. This CDR3 has 16 residues. From germline, CDR1 is SGDLS and CDR2 YYNGEE. V gave up 3 bases and J gave up 1 base; unmatched junction bases: 7. The CDR3 DNA follows: TGTGCCAGCAGCGGAGGGACAGGGTCGACGAACACTGAAGCTTTCTTT. This sequence encodes CASSGGTGSTNTEAFF.

The chain joins TRBV29-1 to TRBJ2-2; D is unclear. CDR1 and CDR2 (germline): SQVTM, ANQGSEA. Trimming took 0 bases from V and 6 from J, leaving 5 bases between them. This CDR3 has 12 amino acids. CDR3 DNA: TGCAGCGTTGAAGATCTTTCCGGGGAGCTGTTTTTT. The encoded protein is CSVEDLSGELFF.

The V gene is TRBV5-6, the J gene TRBJ1-1; D is undetermined. CDR1 and CDR2 (germline): SGHDT, YYEEEE. The CDR3 runs 13 residues. Trimming removed 0 bases from V and 5 bases from J, with 8 bases in between. This CDR3 is CASSLGRRTEAFF. CDR3 nucleotides: TGTGCCAGCAGCTTGGGGCGGAGAACTGAAGCTTTCTTT.

The V gene is TRBV7-9, the J gene TRBJ1-2; D might be TRBD1 (5 bases). V gave up 2 bases and J gave up 0 bases, with 10 bases separating them. The CDR3 contains 15 residues. CDR1 and CDR2 (germline): SEHNR, FQNEAQ (reference sequence). The CDR3, as DNA: TGTGCCAGCAGCTTACCAGGGTACTCTAACTATGGCTACACCTTC. This gives the protein CASSLPGYSNYGYTF.

The chain combines TRBV3-1 (or the pseudogene TRBV3-2) with TRBJ2-4, with D uncertain. Germline-derived CDR1 and CDR2 are LGHDT and YNNKEL (reference sequence). This CDR3 comprises 16 residues. Trimming cost V 0 bases and J 1 base, with 10 bases left between them. CDR3 sequence (DNA): TGTGCCAGCAGCCAAGAAGGTGCGGCTGCCAAAAACATTCAGTACTTC. Translation gives CASSQEGAAAKNIQYF.

The chain couples TRBV24-1 to TRBJ2-5; 8 bases fit TRBD2. CDR1 is KGHDR, CDR2 SFDVKD, per germline. There are 15 residues in the CDR3. J lost 6 bases, V lost 3 bases, and 8 bases had no gene match. The DNA for the CDR3 is TGTGCCACCAGTGATCCCCGGGGGGGGGCGCAGACCCAGTACTTC. Its protein product is CATSDPRGGAQTQYF.

The CDR3 sequence: CASSLGLGLQGPEAFF. In nucleotides, the CDR3 is TGTGCCAGCAGCTTGGGGTTGGGACTTCAGGGCCCTGAAGCTTTCTTT. The chain uses TRBV5-4 and TRBJ1-1, with a possible D match to TRBD1 (5 bases). This CDR3 contains 16 residues. Germline V gene sequence: CDR1 SGHNT, CDR2 YYREEE (reference sequence). V dropped 0 bases and J dropped 6 bases, with 18 bases sitting between them.

The chain joins TRBV6-5 to TRBJ2-1, with 11 bases that match TRBD2. From germline, CDR1 is MNHEY and CDR2 SVGAGI. The J segment lost 7 bases and the V segment lost 7 bases, leaving 6 bases of the junction unmatched. The CDR3 length is 14 residues. CDR3 coding DNA: TGTGCCAGCACAAATAGCGGGGGGGGTAATGAGCAGTTCTTC. This sequence encodes CASTNSGGGNEQFF.

V is TRBV20-1 and J is TRBJ1-2; TRBD1 might be the D (5 bases). The germline V and J ends were trimmed by 3 bases and 10 bases, with 12 bases remaining between them. Germline-derived CDR1 and CDR2 are DFQATT and SNEGSKA (reference sequence). This CDR3 region has 11 residues. Here the CDR3 reads CSARGPGSYTF. CDR3 bases: TGCAGTGCTAGGGGGCCCGGTTCCTACACCTTC.